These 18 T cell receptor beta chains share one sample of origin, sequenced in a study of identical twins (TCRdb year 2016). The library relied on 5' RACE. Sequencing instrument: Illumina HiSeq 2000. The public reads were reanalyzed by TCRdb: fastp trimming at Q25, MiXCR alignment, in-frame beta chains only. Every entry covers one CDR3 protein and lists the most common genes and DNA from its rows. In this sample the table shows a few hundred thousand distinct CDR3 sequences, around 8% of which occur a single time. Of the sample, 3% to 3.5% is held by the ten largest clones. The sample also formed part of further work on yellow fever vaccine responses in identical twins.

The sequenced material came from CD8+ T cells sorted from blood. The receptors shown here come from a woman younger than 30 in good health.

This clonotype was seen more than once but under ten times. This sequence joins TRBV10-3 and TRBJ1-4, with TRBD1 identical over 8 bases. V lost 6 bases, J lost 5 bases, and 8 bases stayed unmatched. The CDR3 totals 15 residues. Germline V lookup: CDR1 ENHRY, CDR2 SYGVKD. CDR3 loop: CAIRDQDRANEKLFF. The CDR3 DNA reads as TGTGCCATCAGAGACCAGGACAGGGCCAATGAAAAACTGTTTTTT.

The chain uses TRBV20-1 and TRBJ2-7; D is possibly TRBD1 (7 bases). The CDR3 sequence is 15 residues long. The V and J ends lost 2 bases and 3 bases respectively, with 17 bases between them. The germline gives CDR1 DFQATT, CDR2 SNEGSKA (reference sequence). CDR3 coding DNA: TGCAGTGCTAGATCCCGGGGGCAGGGGGGCTACGAGCAGTACTTC. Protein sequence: CSARSRGQGGYEQYF.

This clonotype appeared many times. CDR3 residues: CSATRGEDTGELFF. In DNA form, the CDR3 reads TGCAGTGCTACCAGAGGGGAAGACACCGGGGAGCTGTTTTTT. The chain carries TRBV20-1 and TRBJ2-2, with D possibly being TRBD1 or TRBD2 (5 bases each). The CDR3 covers 14 residues. Germline assignment: CDR1 DFQATT and CDR2 SNEGSKA (reference sequence). V was shortened by 4 bases and J by 3 bases, with 12 bases between the two germline ends.

CDR3 loop: CSATLGGQEQYF. CDR3 in DNA: TGCAGCGCCACATTGGGGGGGCAAGAGCAGTACTTC. The chain links TRBV29-1 to TRBJ2-7; the D gene is possibly TRBD2 (7 bases). Looked up from germline, CDR1 is SQVTM and CDR2 is ANQGSEA. V shed 7 bases and J shed 7 bases, with 17 bases lying between them. CDR3 size: 12 residues.

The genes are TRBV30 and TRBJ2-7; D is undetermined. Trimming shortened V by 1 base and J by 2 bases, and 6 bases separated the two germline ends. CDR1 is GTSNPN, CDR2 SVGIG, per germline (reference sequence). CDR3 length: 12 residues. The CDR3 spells CAWSGTTYEQYF. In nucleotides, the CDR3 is TGTGCCTGGAGTGGCACCACCTACGAGCAGTACTTC.

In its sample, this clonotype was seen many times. The CDR3 DNA follows: TGTGCCAGCAGTGTGAGTGGCATGGGGACAGATACGCAGTATTTT. This translates into CASSVSGMGTDTQYF. V is TRBV12-3 or TRBV12-4 and J is TRBJ2-3, with no clear D. V shed 5 bases and J shed 3 bases, with 15 bases lying between them. The CDR3 sequence is 15 residues long.

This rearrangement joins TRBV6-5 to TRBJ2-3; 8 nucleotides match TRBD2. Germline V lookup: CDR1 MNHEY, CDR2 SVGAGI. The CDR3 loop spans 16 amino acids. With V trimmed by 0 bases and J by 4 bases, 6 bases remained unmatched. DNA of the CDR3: TGTGCCAGCAGTTACTCACCGGGGGGGCCGGCAGATACGCAGTATTTT. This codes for CASSYSPGGPADTQYF.

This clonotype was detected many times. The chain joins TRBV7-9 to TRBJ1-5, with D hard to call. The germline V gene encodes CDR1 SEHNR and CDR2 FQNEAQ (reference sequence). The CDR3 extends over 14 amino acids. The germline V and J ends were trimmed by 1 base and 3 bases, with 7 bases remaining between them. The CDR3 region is CASSLDRNNQPQHF. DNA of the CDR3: TGTGCCAGCAGCTTAGACAGAAACAATCAGCCCCAGCATTTT.

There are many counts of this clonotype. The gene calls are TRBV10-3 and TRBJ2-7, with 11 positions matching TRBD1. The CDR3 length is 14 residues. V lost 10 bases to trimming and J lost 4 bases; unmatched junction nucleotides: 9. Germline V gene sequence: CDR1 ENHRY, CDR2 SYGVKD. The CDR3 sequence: CATETGTGGYEQYF. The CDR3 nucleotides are TGTGCCACAGAGACCGGGACAGGGGGTTACGAGCAGTACTTC.

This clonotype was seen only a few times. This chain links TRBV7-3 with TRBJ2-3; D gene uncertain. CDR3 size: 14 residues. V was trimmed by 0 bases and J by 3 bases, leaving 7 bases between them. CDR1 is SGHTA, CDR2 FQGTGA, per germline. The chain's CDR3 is CASSLTVETDTQYF. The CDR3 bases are TGTGCCAGCAGCTTAACGGTTGAGACAGATACGCAGTATTTT.

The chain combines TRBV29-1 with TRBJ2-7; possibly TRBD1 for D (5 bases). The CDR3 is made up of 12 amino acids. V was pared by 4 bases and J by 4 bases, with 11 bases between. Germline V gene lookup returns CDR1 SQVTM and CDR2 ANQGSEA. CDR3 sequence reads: CSVAAGPYEQYF. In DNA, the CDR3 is TGCAGCGTTGCTGCAGGGCCATACGAGCAGTACTTC.

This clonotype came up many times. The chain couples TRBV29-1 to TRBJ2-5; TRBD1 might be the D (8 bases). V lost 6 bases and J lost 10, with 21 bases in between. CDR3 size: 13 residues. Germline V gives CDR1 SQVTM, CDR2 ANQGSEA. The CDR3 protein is CSVGQEQRDVQYF. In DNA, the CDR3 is TGCAGCGTGGGACAGGAACAGCGGGATGTCCAGTACTTC. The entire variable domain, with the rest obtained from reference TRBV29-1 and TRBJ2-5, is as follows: SAVISQKPSRDICQRGTSLTIQCQVDSQVTMMFWYRQQPGQSLTLIATANQGSEATYESGFVIDKFPISRPNLTFSTLTVSNMSPEDSSIYLCSVGQEQRDVQYFGPGTRLLVL.

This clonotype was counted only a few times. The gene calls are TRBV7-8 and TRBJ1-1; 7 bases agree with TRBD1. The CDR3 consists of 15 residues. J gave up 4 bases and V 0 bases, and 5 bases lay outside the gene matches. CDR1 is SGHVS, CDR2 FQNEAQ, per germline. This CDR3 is CASSLATRGATEAFF. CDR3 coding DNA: TGTGCCAGCAGCTTAGCGACCAGGGGGGCCACTGAAGCTTTCTTT.

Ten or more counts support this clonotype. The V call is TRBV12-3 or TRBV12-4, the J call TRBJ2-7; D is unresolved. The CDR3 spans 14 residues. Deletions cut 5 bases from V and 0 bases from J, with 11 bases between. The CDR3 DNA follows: TGTGCCAGCAGTCCCCCGCAGGACTCCTACGAGCAGTACTTC. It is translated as CASSPPQDSYEQYF.

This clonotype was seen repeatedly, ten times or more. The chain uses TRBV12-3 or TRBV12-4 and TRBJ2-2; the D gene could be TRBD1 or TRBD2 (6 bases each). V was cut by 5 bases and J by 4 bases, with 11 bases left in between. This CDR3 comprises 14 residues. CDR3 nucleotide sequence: TGTGCCAGCAGTACTTGGGGGGCCACCGGGGAGCTGTTTTTT. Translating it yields CASSTWGATGELFF.

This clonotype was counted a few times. The CDR3: CASSLVGGDALIEQYF. In nucleotides, the CDR3 is TGCGCCAGCAGCTTGGTTGGGGGGGACGCTCTAATAGAGCAGTACTTC. This chain uses TRBV5-1 with TRBJ2-7; 7 bases match TRBD2. The CDR3 covers 16 residues. The germline V gene has CDR1 SGHRS and CDR2 YFSETQ. V gave up 0 bases and J gave up 7 bases; unmatched junction bases: 13.

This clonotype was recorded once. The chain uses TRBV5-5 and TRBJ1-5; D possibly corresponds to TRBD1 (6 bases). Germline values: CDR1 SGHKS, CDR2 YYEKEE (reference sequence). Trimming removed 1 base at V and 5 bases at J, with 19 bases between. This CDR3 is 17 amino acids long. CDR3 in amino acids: CASSLTGQIQWDQPQHF. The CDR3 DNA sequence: TGTGCCAGCAGCTTGACGGGACAAATCCAGTGGGATCAGCCCCAGCATTTT.

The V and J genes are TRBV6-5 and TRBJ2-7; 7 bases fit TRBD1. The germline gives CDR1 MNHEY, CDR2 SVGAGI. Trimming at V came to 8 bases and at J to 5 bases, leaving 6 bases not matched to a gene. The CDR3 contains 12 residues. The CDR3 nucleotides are TGTGCCAGCGGGCGGACAGGAGACGAGCAGTACTTC. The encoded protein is CASGRTGDEQYF.